This T cell receptor (beta chain) was recovered during a study of T-cell reconstitution after alpha-beta-depleted transplantation in children. Study findings and constraints: There were reportedly several hundred expanded graft clones from which alpha-beta T cells came about two months after transplant. The high TCRbeta diversity at day 60 in some patients came from surviving recipient T cells and thymic progenitors. At the one-year point after transplant, T-cell counts and TCRbeta diversity were found to come mostly from T cells that had been newly produced.

This clonotype was counted ten times or more. Its specificity is not known. Unique molecular identifiers were used in preparing the TCRbeta library. One entry per CDR3 protein, called by TCRdb with MiXCR from the PCR reads. The table shows roughly 670,000 distinct CDR3 sequences, with approximately 14% occurring only once. CDR1 and CDR2 (germline): SQVTM, ANQGSEA. The CDR3 length is 12 residues. Trimming stripped 2 bases from V and 5 bases from J, with 9 bases between. Sequences were derived from PBMCs, sampled before TCRalphabeta/CD19-depleted stem cell transplant. The V call is TRBV29-1, the J call TRBJ1-2; no definite D call. The clonotype was recovered from a girl under 10 years old with congenital amegakaryocytic thrombocytopenia, due to receive a stem cell transplant. CDR3 loop: CSVETISYGYTF. The CDR3, as DNA: TGCAGCGTTGAAACGATTTCTTATGGCTACACCTTC. Full variable domain (rest looked up from reference TRBV29-1 and TRBJ1-2): SAVISQKPSRDICQRGTSLTIQCQVDSQVTMMFWYRQQPGQSLTLIATANQGSEATYESGFVIDKFPISRPNLTFSTLTVSNMSPEDSSIYLCSVETISYGYTFGSGTRLTVV.